The sequence of this T cell receptor (beta chain) was determined in a study of shared clonotypes between healthy human individuals (dated by TCRdb to 2020 to 2021). As for the study more broadly: The cohort included a few men and a couple of women between 18 and 49 years of age. For each donor, three plates each were used for CD4 naive and CD4 memory, two plates were used for CD8 naive, and one plate was used for CD8 memory. The study deeply sequenced blood TCR repertoires of about five healthy adults to estimate repertoire size and the extent of clonotype sharing between individuals. To increase sequencing depth and limit assay-specific biases, TCR repertoire library preparation and sequencing were carried out by different laboratories using diverse techniques. Per donor, leukapheresis produced somewhere between about 0.94 and 8.9 billion PBMCs. On the study overall, not on this receptor specifically: The genetic and exposure-history diversity represented was limited by the small number of donors. Sharing across a few donors was observed for roughly 5.4% of naive CD4, under 4% of naive CD8, about 2.3% of memory CD4, and roughly 0.43% of memory CD8 clonotypes. Only blood was sampled, and tissue TCR repertoires likely differ from those in blood. Rarefaction of sorted-subset datasets indicated incomplete sequencing despite the large sequencing depth. Based on pairwise subsampling, the degree of clonotype sharing among donors was expected to be affected by sequencing depth. Naive subsets generally had larger estimated clonotype richness than memory subsets. Compared with non-shared clonotypes, the clonotypes found in all four sorted-subset donors had higher generation probabilities.

The donors were healthy, HIV-negative adults with no recently reported acute infections or vaccinations. Only Caucasian adults living in Nashville, Tennessee, USA were represented among the donors. CD4+ T cells were enriched by magnetic negative selection, after which naive cells were positively selected on CD45RA and the negative fraction was taken as the memory subset. Blood was obtained by leukapheresis, after which PBMCs were separated by Ficoll-Histopaque density gradient centrifugation and cryopreserved in liquid nitrogen vapor phase. Analytical flow cytometry was used to check the purity and quantity of each magnetically sorted T cell population. Genomic DNA was isolated from every sorted fraction and measured by UV absorbance on a Nanodrop 2000c. CDR1 is given as SGHRS and CDR2 as YFSETQ, both from the germline V gene. The CDR3, cysteine through phenylalanine, is 14 amino acids long. CDR3 DNA only is kept here, 42 bases in frame from base 1. Trimmed from V: 3 bases; trimmed from J: 7 bases; junction bases lacking a gene match: 7.

Points on this clone: The specificity of this receptor is unknown. Base qualities are missing; no much larger clone stands one base away.

TCR CDR3 regions were amplified from genomic DNA by multiplex PCR using the deep immunoSEQ assay. Extracted genomic DNA from each cell subset was spread evenly across all wells of several immunoSEQ 96-well plates, with each plate serving as a replicate. For sorted subsets, approximately 200 ng of genomic DNA, equivalent to around 29,000 T cell genomes, went into each replicate PCR. The purified libraries were quantified using a Qubit 3.0 fluorometer, sized with a Bioanalyzer 2100, and then quantified again using the KAPA Library Quantification kit. Each immunoSEQ 96-well plate was sequenced on its own single-read 150-cycle Illumina NextSeq 550 flow cell. Under the source paper's analysis protocol: Because only junctional sequences without quality scores were contained in the immunoSEQ output, filtering matching that applied to full-length reads could not be performed. Sequences were annotated with PyIR, a Python wrapper for IgBLAST v1.9, using IMGT germline references to assign V/J genes and CDR3. Reads were removed for weak V/J assignments (E-value above 1e-6), missing CDR3, stop codons, out-of-frame junctions, or ambiguous translated residues. V3J clonotypes were defined as sequences sharing the same inferred V gene, J gene, and CDR3 amino acid sequence. The percentage overlap between two repertoires was calculated by dividing the number of shared unique clonotypes by the size of the smaller repertoire. RTK rarefaction, the Chao1 estimator, and Recon v2.1 estimates of unobserved clonotypes were used to assess repertoire richness. OLGA was used to compute generation probabilities for all TCRbeta clonotypes that the gDNA method yielded from a few donors. TCRdb re-hosts the immuneACCESS table, in-frame sequences only. Its copies lack some clones; in the studies checked, an unresolved V gene accounts for under half of them, and the cause for the rest is not known. V, J and clone size reflect that table, while D and trimming were determined from the DNA. The sample data list fewer than 3 million clones, and 85% to 95% of these were observed just once. Around 0.38% of the sample is in the top ten clones.

The chain links TRBV5-1 with TRBJ1-2; 9 middle bases align to TRBD1. Sequencing used naive CD4+ T cells from PBMCs. The cell subset or site label, as the study defines it: CD45RA+ positively selected. The receptor's source is a man younger than 35 in good health. Some clones in this sample may be carry-over from other donors' samples. This receptor has the CDR3 CASSYDRGIAGYTF. The DNA sequence is TGCGCCAGCAGCTACGACAGGGGGATTGCTGGCTACACCTTC.